The clone carrying this TCR beta chain was seen a few times. Its matching antigen is unknown. Germline V lookup: CDR1 LNHDA, CDR2 SQIVND (reference sequence). V was cut by 5 bases and J by 6 bases, with 10 bases left in between. The CDR3 loop spans 12 amino acids. The sample originates from a study of T cells in localized non-small cell lung cancer. General study points: Greater blood T cell density accompanied longer overall survival. Tumor showed lower T cell clonality than uninvolved adjacent lung, where it was highest. As only one tumor region underwent sequencing, heterogeneity remains possible. Paired adjacent lung recovered a median about 61 of the top 100 tumor clones.

Libraries were prepared by immunoSEQ multiplex PCR; TCRdb keeps only in-frame clonotypes and omits some of them. The sample contains some 2,100 clones, 20% to 25% of which appear only once. The sequence derives from a female donor of 60 years or more with stage III squamous cell lung carcinoma. The sample consisted of normal lung tissue next to the tumor, taken before any cancer treatment. The chain recombines TRBV19 with TRBJ1-2; D gene unclear. CDR3 DNA: TGTGCCAGTAGTCTTCTCGGAGATGGCTACACCTTC. Encoded protein: CASSLLGDGYTF.